These T cell receptor beta chains were read from a single sample in a study of beta chain features in type 1 diabetes. Clones were sequenced by immunoSEQ multiplex PCR, and TCRdb holds only the in-frame ones, with some missing. The repertoire has roughly 140,000 clones, roughly 50% of them found once; the top ten carry over 0.4%. Specimen: Tregs from blood. The receptors were gathered from a man aged 18 to 29 in good health. CDR3s include the opening cysteine and the closing phenylalanine or tryptophan. Each record gives: D gene, J gene, V gene, clone size, CDR3 protein, CDR3 DNA. A D gene is named only where the DNA matches it firmly. Clone size is not always given. Where it is, it says once, few, many or a class for expanded clones.

TRBD2	TRBJ2-5	TRBV7-2	.	CASSFVAGLVETQYF	TGTGCCAGCAGCTTTGTAGCGGGGTTGGTAGAGACCCAGTACTTC
.	TRBJ2-6	TRBV27	.	CASSSLGGSGANVLTF	TGTGCCAGCAGTTCCTTGGGGGGCTCTGGGGCCAACGTCCTGACTTTC
TRBD1	TRBJ2-7	TRBV5-1	few	CASSSSRTGFSYEQYF	TGCGCCAGCAGCTCTTCCAGGACAGGGTTCTCCTACGAGCAGTACTTC
.	TRBJ2-7	TRBV7-2	.	CASSFLAVSEQYF	TGTGCCAGCAGCTTTTTGGCAGTTTCCGAGCAGTACTTC
.	TRBJ2-7	TRBV7-2	.	CASSFAPYEQYF	TGTGCCAGCAGCTTCGCGCCCTACGAGCAGTACTTC
.	TRBJ2-1	TRBV10-3	.	CAIRGDINEQFF	TGTGCCATCAGGGGGGACATAAATGAGCAGTTCTTC
.	TRBJ2-5	TRBV9	few	CASSVGVQAQETQYF	TGTGCCAGCAGCGTAGGTGTACAGGCCCAAGAGACCCAGTACTTC
.	TRBJ2-7	TRBV9	few	CASSVGADSYEQYF	TGTGCCAGCAGCGTAGGGGCAGACTCCTACGAGCAGTACTTC
TRBD1	TRBJ1-2	TRBV7-3	.	CASQTTGLGDYTF	TGTGCCAGCCAGACGACAGGGCTGGGAGATTACACCTTC
.	TRBJ1-5	TRBV7-2	few	CASSLRGALQPQHF	TGTGCCAGCAGCTTGCGGGGAGCTTTACAGCCCCAGCATTTT
TRBD2	TRBJ2-3	TRBV28	.	CASSSLADISLFTDTQYF	TGTGCCAGCAGTTCACTAGCGGACATCTCACTTTTCACAGATACGCAGTATTTT
TRBD1	TRBJ2-4	TRBV7-6	.	CASSRPPGTVPGIQYF	TGTGCCAGCAGCCGCCCCCCCGGGACAGTACCCGGCATTCAGTACTTC
.	TRBJ2-7	TRBV19	.	CASRDSNSYEQYF	TGTGCCAGTAGGGACTCGAACTCCTACGAGCAGTACTTC
TRBD1	TRBJ1-1	TRBV10-3	.	CAISPGQAGTEAFF	TGTGCCATCAGTCCCGGACAGGCCGGCACTGAAGCTTTCTTT
.	TRBJ2-3	TRBV20-1	.	CSATRDVTQYF	TGCAGTGCTACAAGAGATGTTACGCAGTATTTT
.	TRBJ1-1	TRBV7-3	few	CASSSQGSTEAFF	TGTGCCAGCAGCTCACAGGGTTCCACTGAAGCTTTCTTT
.	TRBJ2-7	TRBV7-2	.	CASSLGPVPYEQYF	TGTGCCAGCAGCTTGGGCCCGGTCCCCTACGAGCAGTACTTC
.	TRBJ1-2	TRBV27	few	CASSPRWNWGYTF	TGTGCCAGCAGTCCCAGGTGGAACTGGGGCTACACCTTC
.	TRBJ2-1	TRBV5-1	.	CASSVTLTNNEQFF	TGCGCCAGCAGCGTCACGCTCACAAACAATGAGCAGTTCTTC
.	TRBJ1-5	TRBV2	.	CASSEGVGGQPQHF	TGTGCCAGCAGTGAGGGAGTGGGGGGTCAGCCCCAGCATTTT
.	TRBJ2-2	TRBV5-1	.	CASSWQGNTGELFF	TGCGCCAGCAGCTGGCAGGGGAACACCGGGGAGCTGTTTTTT
TRBD2	TRBJ2-6	TRBV11-3	.	CASSLAGGNSGANVLTF	TGTGCCAGCAGCTTAGCGGGGGGTAACTCTGGGGCCAACGTCCTGACTTTC
.	TRBJ2-7	TRBV28	.	CASTETGISYEQYF	TGTGCCAGCACCGAGACGGGTATCTCCTACGAGCAGTACTTC
TRBD2	TRBJ2-7	TRBV14	.	CASSRLAGGHEQYF	TGTGCCAGCAGCCGGCTAGCGGGAGGGCACGAGCAGTACTTC
TRBD1	TRBJ2-7	TRBV6-5	few	CASSRDRAYEQYF	TGTGCCAGCAGTCGGGACAGGGCCTACGAGCAGTACTTC
.	TRBJ2-7	TRBV5-1	.	CASSAGASYEQYF	TGCGCCAGCAGCGCGGGGGCGAGCTACGAGCAGTACTTC
.	TRBJ2-1	TRBV7-8	.	CASSQMGRGAALNEQFF	TGTGCCAGCAGCCAAATGGGTCGGGGGGCCGCTCTCAATGAGCAGTTCTTC
.	TRBJ1-2	TRBV7-8	.	CASSLTGSGYTF	TGTGCCAGCAGCTTAACGGGGTCTGGCTACACCTTC
.	TRBJ1-2	TRBV6-1	.	CASIPGVGGYTF	TGTGCCAGCATCCCGGGTGTAGGTGGCTACACCTTC
.	TRBJ2-2	TRBV6-5	.	CASSWASPRNTGELFF	TGTGCCAGCAGTTGGGCTAGCCCCCGGAACACCGGGGAGCTGTTTTTT
.	TRBJ2-6	TRBV6-6	.	CASSAPGLAGANVLTF	TGTGCCAGCAGTGCTCCGGGGTTGGCTGGGGCCAACGTCCTGACTTTC
TRBD1	TRBJ1-6	TRBV4-1	.	CASSQDATGGLLYNSPLHF	TGCGCCAGCAGCCAAGATGCGACAGGGGGCCTTCTCTATAATTCACCCCTCCACTTT
TRBD1	TRBJ2-7	TRBV19	.	CASSTLQGVDSYEQYF	TGTGCCAGTAGTACCCTACAGGGGGTGGACTCCTACGAGCAGTACTTC
TRBD1	TRBJ1-2	TRBV4-3	.	CASSQAVELRGGLGYTF	TGCGCCAGCAGCCAAGCCGTAGAACTGAGAGGGGGCTTGGGCTACACCTTC